This is a list of T cell receptor beta chains from one sample in a study of PD-L1 blockade in urothelial cancer. Clones were read by immunoSEQ multiplex PCR, and TCRdb kept only the in-frame ones, dropping some. Here the sample spans tens of thousands of clones, approximately 77% being singletons. Here the sequenced sample was PBMCs, taken around atezolizumab (anti-PD-L1) treatment. The receptor set was obtained from a man in his 70s with urothelial cancer. The CDR3 runs from the conserved cysteine through the conserved F or W. A D gene is named only where the DNA matches it firmly. Size values are once, few and many counts, or a class for expanded clones, and some rows have none.

CDR3 DNA | CDR3 protein | J gene | D gene | clone size | V gene
TGCGCCAGCAGTCAAGCGGACAGGGGGACTGAAGCTTTCTTT | CASSQADRGTEAFF | TRBJ1-1 | TRBD1 | NA | TRBV23-1
TGTGCCAGCAGCTTAGGGTTGCAAGGCGGGGTAGGCTACGAGCAGTACTTC | CASSLGLQGGVGYEQYF | TRBJ2-7 | NA | NA | TRBV7-2
TGTGCCAGCAGCTTAGCTAGCGGGGGTTCCTCCTACGAGCAGTACTTC | CASSLASGGSSYEQYF | TRBJ2-7 | TRBD2 | NA | TRBV7-2
TGTGCTAGTGCCCCTTACCAGGGGGCAGATACGCAGTATTTT | CASAPYQGADTQYF | TRBJ2-3 | TRBD1 | few | TRBV12-5
TGTGCCATCAGTCGGGACAGGGGCTATGGCTACACCTTC | CAISRDRGYGYTF | TRBJ1-2 | TRBD1 | NA | TRBV10-3
TGTGCCAGCAGCTTCTCAGGGGGAACTAATGAAAAACTGTTTTTT | CASSFSGGTNEKLFF | TRBJ1-4 | TRBD1 | NA | TRBV7-8
TGTGCCAGCAGCCATTCGGGACAGTCCTATGGCTACACCTTC | CASSHSGQSYGYTF | TRBJ1-2 | TRBD1 | NA | TRBV14
TGTGCCAGCAGTGAAGCGCTCTTAAGGGGACTAGGGTTCAATGAGCAGTTCTTC | CASSEALLRGLGFNEQFF | TRBJ2-1 | TRBD2 | NA | TRBV6-1
TGTGCCAGCAGCGCGGGGGTAGCGGGAGGGTGGGGGGACAATGAGCAGTTCTTC | CASSAGVAGGWGDNEQFF | TRBJ2-1 | TRBD2 | NA | TRBV9
TGCGCCAGCAGCTTGGCCCGGGCGGGATTCACAGATACGCAGTATTTT | CASSLARAGFTDTQYF | TRBJ2-3 | NA | NA | TRBV5-1
TGTGCCAGCAGTGAGCGGTTCGAAAGAGGCACCGGGGAGCTGTTTTTT | CASSERFERGTGELFF | TRBJ2-2 | NA | NA | TRBV6-1
TGTGCCAGCAGCACTGGACAGGGGTTTAGCGCAGATACGCAGTATTTT | CASSTGQGFSADTQYF | TRBJ2-3 | TRBD1 | NA | TRBV27
TGTGCCAGCAGAAGTAGCGGGGGGGGGCCCTACGAGCAGTACTTC | CASRSSGGGPYEQYF | TRBJ2-7 | TRBD2 | few | TRBV5-8
TGTGCCAGCAGCTTGGAGGCTAGCGGGAGGATAGGTGAGCAGTTCTTC | CASSLEASGRIGEQFF | TRBJ2-1 | TRBD2 | NA | TRBV5-6